This T cell receptor beta chain was obtained from a study of blood T cell repertoires in COVID-19. This CDR3 is 15 amino acids long. Germline V CDR1 and CDR2: LNHDA, SQIVND (reference sequence). V lost 0 bases to trimming and J lost 1 base, with 7 bases between them. Method: immunoSEQ multiplex PCR; TCRdb's copy keeps in-frame clones and lacks some. Of around 200,000 clones detected, about nine tenths appear once; the ten largest clones hold about 1.7%. The sequencing input was peripheral blood. The chain links TRBV19 to TRBJ1-5; TRBD1 might be the D (5 bases). The TCR originated in a man in his late teens or twenties with active or convalescent COVID-19. DNA for the CDR3: TGTGCCAGTAGTATAGATCAGGGCAGCAATCAGCCCCAGCATTTT. It codes for CASSIDQGSNQPQHF. The whole variable domain, filled in from reference TRBV19 and TRBJ1-5, reads DGGITQSPKYLFRKEGQNVTLSCEQNLNHDAMYWYRQDPGQGLRLIYYSQIVNDFQKGDIAEGYSVSREKKESFPLTVTSAQKNPTAFYLCASSIDQGSNQPQHFGDGTRLSIL.